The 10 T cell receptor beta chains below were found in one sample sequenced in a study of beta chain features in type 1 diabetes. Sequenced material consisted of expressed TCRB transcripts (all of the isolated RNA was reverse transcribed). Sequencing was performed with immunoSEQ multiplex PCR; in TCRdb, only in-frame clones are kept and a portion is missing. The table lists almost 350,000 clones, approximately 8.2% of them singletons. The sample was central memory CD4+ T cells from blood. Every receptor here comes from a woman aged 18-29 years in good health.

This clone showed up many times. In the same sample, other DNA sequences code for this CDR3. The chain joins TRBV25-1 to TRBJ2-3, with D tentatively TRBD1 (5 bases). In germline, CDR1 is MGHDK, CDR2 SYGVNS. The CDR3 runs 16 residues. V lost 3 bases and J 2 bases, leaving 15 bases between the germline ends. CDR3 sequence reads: CASSEQGRHPTDTQYF. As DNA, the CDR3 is TGTGCCAGCAGTGAGCAGGGTCGCCATCCCACAGATACGCAGTATTTT.

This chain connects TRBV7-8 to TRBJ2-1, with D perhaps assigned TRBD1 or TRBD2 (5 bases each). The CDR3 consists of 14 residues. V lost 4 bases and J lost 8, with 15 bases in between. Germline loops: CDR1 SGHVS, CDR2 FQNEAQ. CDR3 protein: CASSSGRHKDEQFF. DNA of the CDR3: TGTGCCAGCAGCTCGGGACGTCATAAGGATGAGCAGTTCTTC.

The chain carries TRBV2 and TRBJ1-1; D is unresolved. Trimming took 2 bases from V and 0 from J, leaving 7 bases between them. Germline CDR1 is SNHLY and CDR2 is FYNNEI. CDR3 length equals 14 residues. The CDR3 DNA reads TGTGCCAGCAGTGAATTCCGGGTGAACACTGAAGCTTTCTTT. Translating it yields CASSEFRVNTEAFF.

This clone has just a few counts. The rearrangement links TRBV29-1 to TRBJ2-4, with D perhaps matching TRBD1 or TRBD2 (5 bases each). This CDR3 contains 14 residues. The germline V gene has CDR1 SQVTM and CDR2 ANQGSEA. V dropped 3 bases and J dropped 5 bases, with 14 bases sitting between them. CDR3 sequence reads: CSVDGGPGQNIQYF. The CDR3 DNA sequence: TGCAGCGTTGACGGCGGGCCGGGGCAAAACATTCAGTACTTC.

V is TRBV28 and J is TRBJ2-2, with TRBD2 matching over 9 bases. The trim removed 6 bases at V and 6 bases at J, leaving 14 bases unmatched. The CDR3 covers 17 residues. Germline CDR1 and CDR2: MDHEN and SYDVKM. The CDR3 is CASSIISLAGNAGELFF. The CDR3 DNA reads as TGTGCCAGCAGCATTATCAGCCTAGCGGGAAACGCCGGGGAGCTGTTTTTT. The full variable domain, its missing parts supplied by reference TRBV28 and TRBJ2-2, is DVKVTQSSRYLVKRTGEKVFLECVQDMDHENMFWYRQDPGLGLRLIYFSYDVKMKEKGDIPEGYSVSREKKERFSLILESASTNQTSMYLCASSIISLAGNAGELFFGEGSRLTVL.

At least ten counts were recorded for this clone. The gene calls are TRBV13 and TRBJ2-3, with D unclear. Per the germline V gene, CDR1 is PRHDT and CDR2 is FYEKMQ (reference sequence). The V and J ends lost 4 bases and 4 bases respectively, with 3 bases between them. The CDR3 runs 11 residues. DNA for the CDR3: TGTGCCAGCAGCTCCGCAGATACGCAGTATTTT. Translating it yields CASSSADTQYF.

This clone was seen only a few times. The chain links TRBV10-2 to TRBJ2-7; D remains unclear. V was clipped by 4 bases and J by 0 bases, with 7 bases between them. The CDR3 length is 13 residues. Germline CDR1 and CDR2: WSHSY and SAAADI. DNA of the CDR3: TGCGCCAGCAGTGTGGCTAGCTCCTACGAGCAGTACTTC. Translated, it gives CASSVASSYEQYF.

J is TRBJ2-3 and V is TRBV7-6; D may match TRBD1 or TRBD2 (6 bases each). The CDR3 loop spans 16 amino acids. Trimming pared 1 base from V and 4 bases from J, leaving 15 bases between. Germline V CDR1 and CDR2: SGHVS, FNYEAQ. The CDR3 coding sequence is TGTGCCAGCAGCTTAGTTGCATACGGGGGCTCAGATACGCAGTATTTT. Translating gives CASSLVAYGGSDTQYF. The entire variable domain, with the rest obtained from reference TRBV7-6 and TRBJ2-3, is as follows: GAGVSQSPRYKVTKRGQDVALRCDPISGHVSLYWYRQALGQGPEFLTYFNYEAQQDKSGLPNDRFSAERPEGSISTLTIQRTEQRDSAMYRCASSLVAYGGSDTQYFGPGTRLTVL.

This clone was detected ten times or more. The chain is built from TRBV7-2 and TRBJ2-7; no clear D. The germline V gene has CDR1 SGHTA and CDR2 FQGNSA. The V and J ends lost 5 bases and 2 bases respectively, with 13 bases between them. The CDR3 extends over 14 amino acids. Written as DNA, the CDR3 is TGTGCCAGCAGCCATTCGGGCACTCCCTACGAGCAGTACTTC. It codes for CASSHSGTPYEQYF.

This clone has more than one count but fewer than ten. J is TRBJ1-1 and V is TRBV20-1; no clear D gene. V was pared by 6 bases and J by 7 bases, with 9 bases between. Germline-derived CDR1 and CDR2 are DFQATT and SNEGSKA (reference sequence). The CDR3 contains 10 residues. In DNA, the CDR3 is TGCAGTGCCACGGAGAATGAAGCTTTCTTT. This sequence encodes CSATENEAFF.